This T cell receptor (beta chain) stems from a study of cytomegalovirus exposure and HLA in healthy donors. Findings of the study overall: Published work reported that the classifier diagnosed cytomegalovirus status with high specificity and sensitivity. Some V segments could not be told apart, so they were left out, TRBV6-2 and TRBV6-3 among them. It was assumed in the presence/absence analyses that sequencing depth was roughly uniform across donors.

In the case of this clone: Its antigen is still unknown.

Trimming stripped 6 bases from V and 0 bases from J, with 11 bases between. Germline V gives CDR1 SGHRS, CDR2 YFSETQ. CDR3 size: 14 residues. It was with 60 Vbeta and 13 Jbeta primers that the PCR ran. The method was immunoSEQ multiplex PCR; TCRdb's version includes in-frame clones alone and lacks a portion of them. The sample consists of some 190,000 clones, about nine tenths of them appearing once. The sequencing input was PBMCs. The clonotype originates from a boy aged 2 to 10 in good health and CMV-seronegative. The chain links TRBV5-1 to TRBJ2-3; D is perhaps TRBD1 (5 bases). CDR3 sequence reads: CASKGQSSTDTQYF. CDR3 in DNA: TGCGCCAGCAAGGGGCAGTCTAGCACAGATACGCAGTATTTT.